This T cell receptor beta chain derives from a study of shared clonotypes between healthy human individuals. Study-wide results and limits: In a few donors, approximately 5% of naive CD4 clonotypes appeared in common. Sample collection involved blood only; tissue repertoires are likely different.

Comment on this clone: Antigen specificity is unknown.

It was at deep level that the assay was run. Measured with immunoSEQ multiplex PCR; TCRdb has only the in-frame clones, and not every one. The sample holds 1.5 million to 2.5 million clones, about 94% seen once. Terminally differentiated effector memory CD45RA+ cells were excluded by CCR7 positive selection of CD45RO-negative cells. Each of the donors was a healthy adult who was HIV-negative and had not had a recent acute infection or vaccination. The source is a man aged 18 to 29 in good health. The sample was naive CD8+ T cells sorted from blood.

The CDR3 is CASSLSQGGSGYYEQYF. DNA for the CDR3: TGTGCCAGCAGCTTATCACAAGGCGGATCCGGCTATTACGAGCAGTACTTC. The chain is built from TRBV7-6 and TRBJ2-7; D not certain. V was shortened by 2 bases and J by 4 bases, with 21 bases between the two germline ends. The CDR3 is made up of 17 amino acids. Germline V gives CDR1 SGHVS, CDR2 FNYEAQ.